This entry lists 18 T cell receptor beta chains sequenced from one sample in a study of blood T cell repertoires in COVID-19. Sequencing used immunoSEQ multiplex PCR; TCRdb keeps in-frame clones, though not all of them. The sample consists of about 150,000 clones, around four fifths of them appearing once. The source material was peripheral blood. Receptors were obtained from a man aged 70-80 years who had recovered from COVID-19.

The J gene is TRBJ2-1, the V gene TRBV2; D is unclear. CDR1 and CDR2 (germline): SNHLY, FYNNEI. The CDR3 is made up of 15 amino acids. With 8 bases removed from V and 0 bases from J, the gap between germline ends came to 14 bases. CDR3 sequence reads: CASLMVAASYNEQFF. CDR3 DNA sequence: TGTGCCAGCCTTATGGTAGCCGCCTCCTACAATGAGCAGTTCTTC.

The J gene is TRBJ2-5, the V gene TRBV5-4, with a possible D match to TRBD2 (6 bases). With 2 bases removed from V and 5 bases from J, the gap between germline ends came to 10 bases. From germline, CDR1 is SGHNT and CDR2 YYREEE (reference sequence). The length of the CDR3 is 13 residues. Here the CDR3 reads CASSLSGGETQYF. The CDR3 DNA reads TGTGCCAGCAGCTTATCCGGAGGGGAGACCCAGTACTTC.

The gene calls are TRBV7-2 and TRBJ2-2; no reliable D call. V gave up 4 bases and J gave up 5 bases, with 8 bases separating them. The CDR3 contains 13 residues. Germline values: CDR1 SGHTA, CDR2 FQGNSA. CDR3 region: CASSYTLTGELFF. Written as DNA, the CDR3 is TGTGCCAGCAGCTACACCCTGACCGGGGAGCTGTTTTTT. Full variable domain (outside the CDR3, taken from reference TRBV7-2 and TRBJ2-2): GAGVSQSPSNKVTEKGKDVELRCDPISGHTALYWYRQSLGQGLEFLIYFQGNSAPDKSGLPSDRFSAERTGGSVSTLTIQRTQQEDSAVYLCASSYTLTGELFFGEGSRLTVL.

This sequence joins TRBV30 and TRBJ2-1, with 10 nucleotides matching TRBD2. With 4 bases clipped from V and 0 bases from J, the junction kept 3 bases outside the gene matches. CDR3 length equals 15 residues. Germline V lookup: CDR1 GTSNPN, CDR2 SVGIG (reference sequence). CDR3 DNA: TGTGCCTGGAAGTGGACTAGCGGCTCCTACAATGAGCAGTTCTTC. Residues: CAWKWTSGSYNEQFF.

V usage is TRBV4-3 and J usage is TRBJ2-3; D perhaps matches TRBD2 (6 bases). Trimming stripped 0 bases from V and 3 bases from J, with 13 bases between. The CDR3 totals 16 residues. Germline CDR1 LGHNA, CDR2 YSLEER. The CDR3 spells CASSQESAAGTDTQYF. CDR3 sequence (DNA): TGCGCCAGCAGCCAAGAAAGCGCGGCGGGAACAGATACGCAGTATTTT.

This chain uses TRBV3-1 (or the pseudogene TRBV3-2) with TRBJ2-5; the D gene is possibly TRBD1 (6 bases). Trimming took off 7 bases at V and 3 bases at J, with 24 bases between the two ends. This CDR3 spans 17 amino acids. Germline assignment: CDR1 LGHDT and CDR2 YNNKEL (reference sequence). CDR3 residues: CASKPLRIGGFEETQYF. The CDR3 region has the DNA TGTGCCAGCAAACCCCTTCGAATAGGGGGATTCGAAGAGACCCAGTACTTC.

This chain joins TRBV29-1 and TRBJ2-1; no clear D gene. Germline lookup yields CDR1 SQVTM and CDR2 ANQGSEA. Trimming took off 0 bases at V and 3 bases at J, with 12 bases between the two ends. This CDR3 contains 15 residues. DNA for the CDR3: TGCAGCGTTGAAGATCGGCAGGCGATCTACAATGAGCAGTTCTTC. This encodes CSVEDRQAIYNEQFF.

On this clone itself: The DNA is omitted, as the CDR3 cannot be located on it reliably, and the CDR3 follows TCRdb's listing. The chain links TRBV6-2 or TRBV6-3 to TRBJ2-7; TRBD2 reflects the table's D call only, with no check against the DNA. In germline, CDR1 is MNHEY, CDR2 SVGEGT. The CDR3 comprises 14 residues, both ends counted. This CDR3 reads CASSSSGSLYEQYF.

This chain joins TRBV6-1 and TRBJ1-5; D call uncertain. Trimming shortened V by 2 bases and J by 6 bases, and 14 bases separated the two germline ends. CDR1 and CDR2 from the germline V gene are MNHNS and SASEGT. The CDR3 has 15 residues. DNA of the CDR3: TGTGCCAGCAGTGAAATGGTAGTCGGAGCTCAGCCCCAGCATTTT. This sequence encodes CASSEMVVGAQPQHF.

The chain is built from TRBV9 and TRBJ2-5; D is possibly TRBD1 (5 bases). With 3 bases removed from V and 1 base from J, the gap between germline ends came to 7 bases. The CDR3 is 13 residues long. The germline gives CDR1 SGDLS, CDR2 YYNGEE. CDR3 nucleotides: TGTGCCAGCAGCGCGACAGCCCAAGAGACCCAGTACTTC. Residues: CASSATAQETQYF.

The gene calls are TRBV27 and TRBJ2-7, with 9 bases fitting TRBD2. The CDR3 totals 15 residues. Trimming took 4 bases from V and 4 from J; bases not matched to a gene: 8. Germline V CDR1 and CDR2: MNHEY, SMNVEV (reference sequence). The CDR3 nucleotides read TGTGCCAGCAGTTGGGGTAGCGGGAGTGGGTACGAGCAGTACTTC. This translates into CASSWGSGSGYEQYF.

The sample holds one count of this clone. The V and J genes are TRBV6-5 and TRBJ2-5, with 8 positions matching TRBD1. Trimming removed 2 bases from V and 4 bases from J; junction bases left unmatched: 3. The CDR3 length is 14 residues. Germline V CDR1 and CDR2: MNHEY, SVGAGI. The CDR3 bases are TGTGCCAGCAGTTACCGGACAGGGACAGAGACCCAGTACTTC. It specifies CASSYRTGTETQYF.

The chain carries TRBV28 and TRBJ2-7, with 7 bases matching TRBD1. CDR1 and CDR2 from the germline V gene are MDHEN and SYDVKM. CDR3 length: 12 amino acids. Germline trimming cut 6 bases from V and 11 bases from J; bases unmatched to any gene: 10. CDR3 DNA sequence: TGTGCCAGCAGAGCAAACAGGGGCCGGGAGTACTTC. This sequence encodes CASRANRGREYF.

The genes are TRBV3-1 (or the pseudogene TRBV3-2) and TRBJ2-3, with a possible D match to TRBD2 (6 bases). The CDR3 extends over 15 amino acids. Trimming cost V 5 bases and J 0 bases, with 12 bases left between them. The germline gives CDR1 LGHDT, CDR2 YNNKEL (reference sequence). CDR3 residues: CASSYGSSSTDTQYF. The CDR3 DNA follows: TGTGCCAGCAGCTACGGGAGTAGCAGCACAGATACGCAGTATTTT.

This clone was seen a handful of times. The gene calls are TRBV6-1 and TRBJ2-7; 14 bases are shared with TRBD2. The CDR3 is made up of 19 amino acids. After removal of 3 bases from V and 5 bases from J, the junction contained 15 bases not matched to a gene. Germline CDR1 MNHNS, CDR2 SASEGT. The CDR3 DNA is TGTGCCAGCAGTGACCTCTTCGTGGGACTAGCGGGAGTTAACCACGAGCAGTACTTC. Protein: CASSDLFVGLAGVNHEQYF.

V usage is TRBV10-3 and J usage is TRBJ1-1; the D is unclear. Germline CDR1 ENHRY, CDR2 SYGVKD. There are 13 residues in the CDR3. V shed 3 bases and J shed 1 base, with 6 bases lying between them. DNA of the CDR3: TGTGCCATCAGTGAAGCAGGGAACACTGAAGCTTTCTTT. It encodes CAISEAGNTEAFF.

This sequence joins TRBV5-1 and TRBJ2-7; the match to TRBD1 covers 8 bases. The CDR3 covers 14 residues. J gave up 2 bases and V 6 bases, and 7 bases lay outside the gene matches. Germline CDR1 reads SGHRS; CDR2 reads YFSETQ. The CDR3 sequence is CASTSGTGPYEQYF. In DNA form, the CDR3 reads TGCGCCAGCACCTCCGGGACAGGTCCCTACGAGCAGTACTTC.

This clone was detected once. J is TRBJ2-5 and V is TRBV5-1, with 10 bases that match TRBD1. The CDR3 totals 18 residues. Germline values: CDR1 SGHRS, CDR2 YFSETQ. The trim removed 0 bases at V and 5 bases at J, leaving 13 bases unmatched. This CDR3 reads CASSLDSWGQGNGETQYF. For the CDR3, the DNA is TGCGCCAGCAGCTTGGATAGTTGGGGACAGGGGAACGGGGAGACCCAGTACTTC.